This TCR beta chain was sequenced during a study of metastatic and nonmetastatic thyroid tumors. Turning to the study itself: Comparison of repertoires was carried out across blood and tumor or nodule tissue from malignant and benign thyroid patients.

As processed by the authors: In papillary thyroid cancer, a distant-metastasis classifier was built using CDR3 differences across clinicopathological groups. TCRdb used MiXCR to call clones anew from the PCR reads. The V and J calls were determined by TCRdb, not by the authors. Here the sample spans some 33,000 clones, approximately 10% being singletons. Thyroid surgery took place with no prior treatment in any patient. By frequency in the sample, this clone is medium-sized. What it binds is not known. Study findings and constraints: When malignant thyroid tumors were compared with benign nodules, TCR beta diversity was reportedly significantly higher in the malignant tumors. This held in both blood and tumor samples.

Sequences were obtained from blood. The clonotype was recovered from a female donor with papillary thyroid cancer or a benign thyroid nodule (not recorded which). Some clones in this sample may be carry-over from other donors' samples.

In DNA, the CDR3 is TGTGCCTGGAGTCCCCGGGACAGGGGCTACACCTTC. Translating gives CAWSPRDRGYTF. This chain uses TRBV30 with TRBJ1-2; 8 nucleotides agree with TRBD1. Unmatched junction bases numbered 4, after V lost 2 bases and J lost 8 bases. This CDR3 is built from 12 residues. In germline, CDR1 is GTSNPN, CDR2 SVGIG (reference sequence).